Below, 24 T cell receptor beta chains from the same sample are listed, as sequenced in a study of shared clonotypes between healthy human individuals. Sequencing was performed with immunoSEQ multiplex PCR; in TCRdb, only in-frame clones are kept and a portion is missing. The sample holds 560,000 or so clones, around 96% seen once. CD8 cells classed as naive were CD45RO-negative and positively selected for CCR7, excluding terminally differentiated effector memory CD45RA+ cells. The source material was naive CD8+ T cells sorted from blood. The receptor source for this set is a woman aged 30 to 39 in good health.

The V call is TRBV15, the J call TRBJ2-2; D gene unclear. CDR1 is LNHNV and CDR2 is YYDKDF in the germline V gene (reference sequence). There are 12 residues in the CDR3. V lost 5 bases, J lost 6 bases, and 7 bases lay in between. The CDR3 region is CATSLDAGELFF. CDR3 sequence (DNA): TGTGCCACCAGCCTCGACGCCGGGGAGCTGTTTTTT. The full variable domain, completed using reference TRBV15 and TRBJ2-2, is DAMVIQNPRYQVTQFGKPVTLSCSQTLNHNVMYWYQQKSSQAPKLLFHYYDKDFNNEADTPDNFQSRRPNTSFCFLDIRSPGLGDTAMYLCATSLDAGELFFGEGSRLTVL.

The CDR3 nucleotides read TGTGCCAGCAGTTTTCTGAACACCGGGGAGCTGTTTTTT. It encodes CASSFLNTGELFF. V and J are TRBV28 and TRBJ2-2; D remains unclear. With 3 bases removed from V and 1 base from J, the gap between germline ends came to 3 bases. This CDR3 is built from 13 residues. The germline V gene encodes CDR1 MDHEN and CDR2 SYDVKM.

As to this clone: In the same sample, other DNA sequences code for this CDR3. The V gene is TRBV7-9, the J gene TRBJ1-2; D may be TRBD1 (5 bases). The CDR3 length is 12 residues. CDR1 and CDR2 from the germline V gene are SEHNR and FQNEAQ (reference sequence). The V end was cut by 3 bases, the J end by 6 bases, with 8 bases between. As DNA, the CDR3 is TGTGCCAGCAGCTTTACAGGAGATGGCTACACCTTC. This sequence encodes CASSFTGDGYTF. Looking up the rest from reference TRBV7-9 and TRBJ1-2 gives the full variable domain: DTGVSQNPRHKITKRGQNVTFRCDPISEHNRLYWYRQTLGQGPEFLTYFQNEAQLEKSRLLSDRFSAERPKGSFSTLEIQRTEQGDSAMYLCASSFTGDGYTFGSGTRLTVV.

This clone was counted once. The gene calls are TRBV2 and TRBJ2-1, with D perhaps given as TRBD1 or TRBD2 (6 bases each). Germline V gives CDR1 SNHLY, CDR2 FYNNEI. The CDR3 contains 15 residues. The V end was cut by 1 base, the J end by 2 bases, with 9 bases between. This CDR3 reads CASSEGGAPYNEQFF. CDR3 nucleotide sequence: TGTGCCAGCAGTGAAGGGGGGGCTCCCTACAATGAGCAGTTCTTC.

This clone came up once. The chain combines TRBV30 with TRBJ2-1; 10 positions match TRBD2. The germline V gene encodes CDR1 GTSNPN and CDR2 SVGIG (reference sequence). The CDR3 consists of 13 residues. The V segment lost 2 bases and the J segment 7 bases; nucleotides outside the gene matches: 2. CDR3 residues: CAWSLTSGNEQFF. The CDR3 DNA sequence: TGTGCCTGGAGTCTGACTAGCGGGAATGAGCAGTTCTTC.

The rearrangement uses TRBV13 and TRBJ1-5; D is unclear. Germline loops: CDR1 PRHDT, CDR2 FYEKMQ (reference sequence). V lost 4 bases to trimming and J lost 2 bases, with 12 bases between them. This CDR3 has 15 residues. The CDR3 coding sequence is TGTGCCAGCAGCTCCCTCAAAGGAGGCAATCAGCCCCAGCATTTT. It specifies CASSSLKGGNQPQHF.

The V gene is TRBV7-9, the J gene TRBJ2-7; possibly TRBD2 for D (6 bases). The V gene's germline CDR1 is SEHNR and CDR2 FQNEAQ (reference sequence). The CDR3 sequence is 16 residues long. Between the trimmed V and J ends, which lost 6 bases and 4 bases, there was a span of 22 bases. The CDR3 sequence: CASSSLPGDSQYEQYF. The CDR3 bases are TGTGCCAGCAGTTCCCTCCCGGGGGACTCCCAATACGAGCAGTACTTC.

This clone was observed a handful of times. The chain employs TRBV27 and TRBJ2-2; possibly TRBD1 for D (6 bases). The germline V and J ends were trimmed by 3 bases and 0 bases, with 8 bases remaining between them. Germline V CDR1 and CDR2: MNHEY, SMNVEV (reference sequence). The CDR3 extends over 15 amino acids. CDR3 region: CASSFRTANTGELFF. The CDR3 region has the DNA TGTGCCAGCAGTTTTAGGACAGCGAACACCGGGGAGCTGTTTTTT.

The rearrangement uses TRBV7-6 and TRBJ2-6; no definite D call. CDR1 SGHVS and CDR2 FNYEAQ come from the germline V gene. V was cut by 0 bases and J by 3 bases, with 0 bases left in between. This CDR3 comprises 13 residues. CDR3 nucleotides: TGTGCCAGCAGCTTAGCTGGGGCCAACGTCCTGACTTTC. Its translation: CASSLAGANVLTF.

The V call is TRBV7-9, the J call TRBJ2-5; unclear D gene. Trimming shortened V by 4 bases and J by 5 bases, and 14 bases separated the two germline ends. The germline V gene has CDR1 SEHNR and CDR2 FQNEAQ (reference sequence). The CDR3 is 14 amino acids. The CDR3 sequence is CASSSQKGLETQYF. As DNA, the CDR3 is TGTGCCAGCAGCTCCCAAAAGGGCCTGGAGACCCAGTACTTC.

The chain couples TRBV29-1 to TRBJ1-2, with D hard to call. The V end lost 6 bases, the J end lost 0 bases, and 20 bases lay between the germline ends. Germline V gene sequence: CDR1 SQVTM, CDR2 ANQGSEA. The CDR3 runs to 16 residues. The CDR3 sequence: CSVEPFKTSANYGYTF. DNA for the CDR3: TGCAGCGTGGAGCCCTTTAAGACATCGGCTAACTATGGCTACACCTTC.

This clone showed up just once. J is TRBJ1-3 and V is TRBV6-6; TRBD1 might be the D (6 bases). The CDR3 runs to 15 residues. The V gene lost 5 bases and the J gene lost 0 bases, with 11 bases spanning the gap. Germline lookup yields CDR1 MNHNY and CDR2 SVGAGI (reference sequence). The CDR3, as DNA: TGTGCCAGCAGTCAAGGACAGAGCTCTGGAAACACCATATATTTT. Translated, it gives CASSQGQSSGNTIYF.

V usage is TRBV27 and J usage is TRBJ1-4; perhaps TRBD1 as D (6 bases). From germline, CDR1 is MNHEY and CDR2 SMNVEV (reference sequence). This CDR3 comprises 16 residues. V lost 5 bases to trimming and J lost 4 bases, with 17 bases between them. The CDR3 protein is CASSPSSGQINEKLFF. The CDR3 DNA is TGTGCCAGCAGTCCAAGTAGCGGACAGATTAATGAAAAACTGTTTTTT.

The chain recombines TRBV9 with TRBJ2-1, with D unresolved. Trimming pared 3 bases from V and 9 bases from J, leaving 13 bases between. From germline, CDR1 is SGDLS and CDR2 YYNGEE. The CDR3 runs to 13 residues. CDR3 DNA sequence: TGTGCCAGCAGCGCAGAGCGAGTGGGTGAGCAGTTCTTC. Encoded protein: CASSAERVGEQFF.

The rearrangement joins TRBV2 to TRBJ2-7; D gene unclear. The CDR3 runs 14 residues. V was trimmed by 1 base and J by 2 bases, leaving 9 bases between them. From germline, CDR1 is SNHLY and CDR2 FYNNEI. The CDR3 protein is CASSEGLLTYEQYF. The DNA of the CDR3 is TGTGCCAGCAGTGAAGGACTGCTTACCTACGAGCAGTACTTC. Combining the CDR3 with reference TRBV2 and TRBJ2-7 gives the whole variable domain EPEVTQTPSHQVTQMGQEVILRCVPISNHLYFYWYRQILGQKVEFLVSFYNNEISEKSEIFDDQFSVERPDGSNFTLKIRSTKLEDSAMYFCASSEGLLTYEQYFGPGTRLTVT.

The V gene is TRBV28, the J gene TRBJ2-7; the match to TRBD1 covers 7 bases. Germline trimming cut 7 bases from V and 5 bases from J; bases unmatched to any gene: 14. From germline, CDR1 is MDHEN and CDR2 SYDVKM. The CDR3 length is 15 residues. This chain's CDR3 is CASKTGSTGNHEQYF. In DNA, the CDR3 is TGTGCCAGCAAAACCGGATCGACAGGGAACCACGAGCAGTACTTC.

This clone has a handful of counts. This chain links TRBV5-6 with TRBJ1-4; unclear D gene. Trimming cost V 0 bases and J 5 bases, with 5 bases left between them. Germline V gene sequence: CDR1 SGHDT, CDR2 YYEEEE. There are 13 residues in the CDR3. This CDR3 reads CASSLGRNEKLFF. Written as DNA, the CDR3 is TGTGCCAGCAGCTTGGGGAGAAATGAAAAACTGTTTTTT.

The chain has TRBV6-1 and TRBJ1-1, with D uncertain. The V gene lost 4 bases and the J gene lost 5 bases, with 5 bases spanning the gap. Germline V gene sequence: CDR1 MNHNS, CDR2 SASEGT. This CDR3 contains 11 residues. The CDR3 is CASSVITEAFF. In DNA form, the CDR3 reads TGTGCCAGCAGTGTTATAACTGAAGCTTTCTTT.

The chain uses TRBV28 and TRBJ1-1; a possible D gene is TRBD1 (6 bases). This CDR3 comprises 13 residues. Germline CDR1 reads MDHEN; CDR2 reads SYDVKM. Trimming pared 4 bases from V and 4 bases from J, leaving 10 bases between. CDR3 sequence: CASSYRAGTEAFF. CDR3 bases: TGTGCCAGCAGTTACAGGGCGGGCACTGAAGCTTTCTTT.

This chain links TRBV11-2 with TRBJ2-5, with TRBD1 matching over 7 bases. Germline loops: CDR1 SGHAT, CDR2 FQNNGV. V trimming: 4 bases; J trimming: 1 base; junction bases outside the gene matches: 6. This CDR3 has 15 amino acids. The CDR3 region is CASSSDWDSQETQYF. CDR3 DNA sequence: TGTGCCAGCAGCTCTGACTGGGACAGCCAAGAGACCCAGTACTTC.

The CDR3 is CASSGRPELNTEAFF. For the CDR3, the DNA is TGTGCCAGCAGCGGACGTCCGGAACTGAACACTGAAGCTTTCTTT. This chain connects TRBV11-2 to TRBJ1-1, with no clear D. The CDR3 has 15 amino acids. V lost 5 bases and J lost 0, with 13 bases in between. CDR1 SGHAT and CDR2 FQNNGV come from the germline V gene.

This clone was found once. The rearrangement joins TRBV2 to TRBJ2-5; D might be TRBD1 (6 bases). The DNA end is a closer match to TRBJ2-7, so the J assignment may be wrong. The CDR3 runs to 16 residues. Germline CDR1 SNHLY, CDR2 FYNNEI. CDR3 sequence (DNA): TGTGCCAGAACTCCGCCGACAGGACTTGAAACCTACGAGCAGTACTTC. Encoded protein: CARTPPTGLETYEQYF.

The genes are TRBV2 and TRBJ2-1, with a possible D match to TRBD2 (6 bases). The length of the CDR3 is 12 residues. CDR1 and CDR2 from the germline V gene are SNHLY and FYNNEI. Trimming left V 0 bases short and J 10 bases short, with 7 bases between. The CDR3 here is CASSEAGLEQFF. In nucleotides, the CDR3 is TGTGCCAGCAGTGAAGCGGGACTCGAGCAGTTCTTC.

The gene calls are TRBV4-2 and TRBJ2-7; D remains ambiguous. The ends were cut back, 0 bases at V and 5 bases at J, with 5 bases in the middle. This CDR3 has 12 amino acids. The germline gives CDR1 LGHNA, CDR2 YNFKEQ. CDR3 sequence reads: CASSQEGHEQYF. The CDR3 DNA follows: TGTGCCAGCAGCCAAGAGGGCCACGAGCAGTACTTC.